This T cell receptor beta chain was obtained from a study of T cells in Graves' hyperthyroidism and ophthalmopathy. Study as a whole: Upon initial diagnosis and before any treatment, peripheral blood was collected.

The study, taken as a whole, reports: For ophthalmopathy, model prediction preceded onset by a median 6.5 months.

RNA transcripts gave rise to amplified TCR beta CDR3 regions. Initially, a first-round RT-PCR of the TCR CDR3 employed the HTBI primer set. TCRdb reanalysed the multiplex PCR reads using MiXCR and keeps one entry per CDR3 protein. The repertoire holds some 690,000 distinct CDR3 sequences, with roughly 17% as singletons. With 0 bases removed from V and 6 bases from J, the gap between germline ends came to 9 bases. Germline V gives CDR1 SGHKS, CDR2 YYEKEE (reference sequence). The CDR3 totals 13 residues. As concerns this clonotype: Its antigen is not identified.

This receptor was obtained from a middle-aged man with Graves' hyperthyroidism. This sequence joins TRBV5-5 and TRBJ1-1; D is undetermined. Sequencing used blood. CDR3 amino acids: CASSLVLYAEAFF. In nucleotides, the CDR3 is TGTGCCAGCAGCTTGGTCTTGTACGCTGAAGCTTTCTTT.